One and the same sample provided the 16 T cell receptor beta chains below, sequenced in a study of CXCR3-negative and CXCR3-positive naive CD8 T cells. General study results and limits: Naive cells with CXCR3 showed TRB CDR3s that were more hydrophobic than those in CXCR3-negative naive cells.

5' RACE that incorporated UMI labels was used to prepare the TRB cDNA libraries. From the 5' RACE reads, TCRdb lists one entry per CDR3 protein and no DNA. The sample includes over 55,000 distinct CDR3 sequences. For these receptors, no antigen is known. The sequenced sample was naive CXCR3+ CD8+ T cells from blood. Stated subset: CD45RO-CCR7+CD27+CD95- naive CD8+ T cells expressing CXCR3 (TNR3+). These receptors were taken from a human donor in good health. Some clones in this sample may be carry-over from other donors' samples.

The rearrangement uses TRBV11-2 and TRBJ2-7. Per the germline V gene, CDR1 is SGHAT and CDR2 is FQNNGV. The length of the CDR3 is 11 residues. CDR3 protein: CASSSPYEQYF.

The chain uses TRBV29-1 and TRBJ1-2; TCRdb's assignment of TRBD1 cannot be checked, as there is no DNA. Germline V gene lookup returns CDR1 SQVTM and CDR2 ANQGSEA. The CDR3 consists of 14 residues. CDR3 sequence: CSAIGTGINYGYTF.

The rearrangement uses TRBV28 and TRBJ2-7; with no DNA, the TCRdb D assignment of TRBD1 cannot be verified. The CDR3 sequence is 14 residues long. The V gene's germline CDR1 is MDHEN and CDR2 SYDVKM. CDR3 loop: CASGTGTGIYEQYF.

The chain carries TRBV7-9 and TRBJ1-2. The V gene's germline CDR1 is SEHNR and CDR2 FQNEAQ (reference sequence). The CDR3 is 15 amino acids. The CDR3: CASSQGPTLGYGYTF.

The chain carries TRBV5-5 and TRBJ2-1; the TCRdb call, TRBD2, lacks DNA for checking. The CDR3 extends over 13 amino acids. Germline assignment: CDR1 SGHKS and CDR2 YYEKEE (reference sequence). CDR3 residues: CASSHGGTTLQFF. Using reference TRBV5-5 and TRBJ2-1 for the parts outside the CDR3, the full variable domain is DAGVTQSPTHLIKTRGQQVTLRCSPISGHKSVSWYQQVLGQGPQFIFQYYEKEERGRGNFPDRFSARQFPNYSSELNVNALLLGDSALYLCASSHGGTTLQFFGPGTRLTVL.

The chain links TRBV20-1 to TRBJ1-2; the TCRdb call, TRBD1, lacks DNA for checking. CDR1 is DFQATT and CDR2 is SNEGSKA in the germline V gene (reference sequence). This CDR3 has 13 residues. The CDR3 region is CSARETGDYGYTF.

This rearrangement joins TRBV5-1 to TRBJ1-5; TCRdb reports TRBD1, a call that lacks DNA to check it against. Per germline, CDR1 SGHRS and CDR2 YFSETQ. This CDR3 contains 16 residues. This CDR3 is CASSPRTGWFSQPQHF.

The chain carries TRBV28 and TRBJ2-7; TCRdb selects TRBD1, and the lack of DNA leaves this call unchecked. The CDR3 length is 17 residues. Germline values: CDR1 MDHEN, CDR2 SYDVKM. CDR3 region: CASRTGQGAGLQYEQYF.

The chain links TRBV27 to TRBJ2-7; TCRdb names TRBD2, which stays unverified in the absence of DNA. This CDR3 comprises 15 residues. Germline CDR1 reads MNHEY; CDR2 reads SMNVEV (reference sequence). The CDR3 here is CASTYSGGDYYEQYF.

This chain links TRBV10-3 with TRBJ2-7. CDR1 is ENHRY and CDR2 is SYGVKD in the germline V gene. The CDR3 is 14 amino acids. The CDR3: CAISESVGYNEQYF.

The rearrangement joins TRBV29-1 to TRBJ2-3; no DNA is available, so the TRBD2 call from TCRdb remains unchecked. The CDR3 is 15 residues long. Germline V lookup: CDR1 SQVTM, CDR2 ANQGSEA. CDR3: CSVETGLAETDTQYF.

This sequence joins TRBV29-1 and TRBJ1-2. CDR3 length: 13 amino acids. Germline V CDR1 and CDR2: SQVTM, ANQGSEA. The chain's CDR3 is CSVDDAAGYGYTF.

The chain recombines TRBV4-1 with TRBJ2-3; TCRdb outputs TRBD1, but without DNA this stays unchecked. The CDR3 runs to 13 residues. Germline V lookup: CDR1 MGHRA, CDR2 YSYEKL. CDR3 in amino acids: CASSQGRGDTQYF.

The rearrangement uses TRBV29-1 and TRBJ1-1; checking the TCRdb D call of TRBD1 is not possible without DNA. CDR3 length: 13 amino acids. Germline values: CDR1 SQVTM, CDR2 ANQGSEA. The CDR3 region is CSVAPGRVTEAFF.

The chain links TRBV7-3 to TRBJ2-3; TCRdb's D call of TRBD2 is untestable without DNA. Germline V gives CDR1 SGHTA, CDR2 FQGTGA. This CDR3 has 16 residues. CDR3 protein: CASSFVGGGGTDTQYF.

The gene calls are TRBV4-3 and TRBJ1-1; the D gene TCRdb calls, TRBD1, cannot be checked with no DNA. CDR3 length: 15 amino acids. Germline-derived CDR1 and CDR2 are LGHNA and YSLEER. CDR3 residues: CASTPWIQGYTEAFF.